This T cell receptor (beta chain) stems from a study of breast tumors, draining lymph nodes, adjacent tissues. The study, taken as a whole, reports: Tumor T cell lymph node origin was a supported hypothesis, not proven. The data were judged consistent with most tumor T cells coming from lymph node and expanding in tumor. Compared with lymph nodes, tumors were less diverse; compared with nontumor tissue, more. Compared with basal-like, luminal-like tumors shared significantly more repertoire with nontumor tissue.

The lymph nodes were axillary draining lymph nodes from breast cancer patients. Germline V gene data show CDR1 as GTSNPN and CDR2 as SVGIG (reference sequence). CDR3 length: 15 amino acids. Remarks on this clonotype: Antigen unknown. A junction end diverges from the germline sequence, so it may reflect a read error.

TCRdb itself ran the multiplex PCR reads through MiXCR, one entry per CDR3 protein. The sample contains roughly 120,000 distinct CDR3 sequences, just under 20% of which appear only once. The sample comprised axillary lymph node tissue. The sequence was obtained from a female donor with breast cancer. Some clones in this sample may be carry-over from other donors' samples. The chain couples TRBV30 to TRBJ2-2, with 10 bases fitting TRBD2. CDR3 sequence reads: CAWSSTSGLTGGLFF. The CDR3 DNA follows: TGTGCCTGGAGTTCGACTAGCGGGCTTACCGGGGGGCTGTTTTTT.